The clone carrying this TCR beta chain was recorded at least ten times. The use of a sample-barcoded 5' primer and a J-beta primer mix characterized a second PCR of about 7 to 12 cycles. Template switching added a 12-random-nucleotide identifier to every cDNA molecule. TCRdb passed the 5' RACE reads through MiXCR, listing each CDR3 protein once. The data contain about 810,000 distinct CDR3 sequences, 30% to 45% of them seen just once; the ten biggest clones take up around 13%. V gave up 5 bases and J gave up 7 bases, with 11 bases separating them. The CDR3 extends over 12 amino acids. This specimen belongs to a study of blood T cells in healthy people across ages.

The chain joins TRBV12-3 or TRBV12-4 to TRBJ1-2; D ambiguous. The sample comprised blood. The source is a man younger than 35 in good health. CDR3 DNA: TGTGCCAGCAGTCCGGACCGGGTTGGCTACACCTTC. This encodes CASSPDRVGYTF.